This entry lists 15 T cell receptor beta chains sequenced from one sample in a study of beta chain features in type 1 diabetes. The study, taken as a whole, reports: In all four CD4+ subsets, TCRB CDR3 length was significantly, moderately reduced in type 1 diabetes.

These receptors are not linked to any known antigen. The isolated RNA, all of it, was reverse transcribed, so expressed TCRB transcripts were what got sequenced. Data came from immunoSEQ multiplex PCR; TCRdb stores just in-frame clones and leaves some out. This table holds almost 350,000 clones, roughly 8.8% found once. The material sequenced was central memory CD4+ T cells from blood. Every receptor here comes from a man aged 25 to 40 with type 1 diabetes.

This clone has at least ten counts. The chain has TRBV5-6 and TRBJ1-2; a weak D match, TRBD1 (5 bases). There are 17 residues in the CDR3. Trimming shortened V by 4 bases and J by 3 bases, and 22 bases separated the two germline ends. Per the germline V gene, CDR1 is SGHDT and CDR2 is YYEEEE. The CDR3 loop reads CASSLTEGSPRDYGYTF. CDR3 DNA sequence: TGTGCCAGCAGCCTGACAGAGGGATCCCCCCGAGACTATGGCTACACCTTC.

This clone was recorded a few times. The V call is TRBV6-5, the J call TRBJ1-2; D remains unclear. From germline, CDR1 is MNHEY and CDR2 SVGAGI. The V end was cut by 6 bases, the J end by 6 bases, with 11 bases between. The CDR3 length is 12 residues. The CDR3 bases are TGTGCCAGCAGCCCGAGCCGCCATGGCTACACCTTC. Translating it yields CASSPSRHGYTF.

This clone was counted ten times or more. The gene calls are TRBV28 and TRBJ2-1, with D unresolved. The CDR3 has 12 residues. Trimming removed 1 base from V and 6 bases from J, with 4 bases in between. CDR1 and CDR2 (germline): MDHEN, SYDVKM. The CDR3 sequence: CASSLYPNEQFF. CDR3 nucleotides: TGTGCCAGCAGTTTATATCCCAATGAGCAGTTCTTC.

This clone was picked up a small number of times. This chain joins TRBV19 and TRBJ1-6; 8 bases are a match to TRBD1. Germline loops: CDR1 LNHDA, CDR2 SQIVND (reference sequence). CDR3 length equals 16 residues. The V segment lost 3 bases and the J segment 4 bases; nucleotides outside the gene matches: 5. The CDR3, as DNA: TGTGCCAGTAGTATGGGACAGGCATCGTATAATTCACCCCTCCACTTT. The encoded protein is CASSMGQASYNSPLHF.

Only a few counts were recorded for this clone. The rearrangement uses TRBV9 and TRBJ2-7; D possibly matches TRBD1 or TRBD2 (5 bases each). The CDR3 length is 14 residues. Between the trimmed V and J ends, which lost 3 bases and 10 bases, there was a span of 20 bases. CDR1 is SGDLS, CDR2 YYNGEE, per germline. In nucleotides, the CDR3 is TGTGCCAGCAGCGGAAACCTCGGGGACGGGATTCAGTACTTC. Amino acid sequence: CASSGNLGDGIQYF.

In its sample, this clone was seen a few times. The rearrangement links TRBV18 to TRBJ2-7; D might be TRBD1 (6 bases). Looked up from germline, CDR1 is KGHSH and CDR2 is LQKENI. V was pared by 4 bases and J by 3 bases, with 13 bases between. There are 14 residues in the CDR3. The chain's CDR3 is CASSQETGNYEQYF. For the CDR3, the DNA is TGTGCCAGCTCACAAGAGACAGGAAACTACGAGCAGTACTTC.

This clone was seen a handful of times. This chain links TRBV28 with TRBJ1-2; D gene ambiguous. Germline V gives CDR1 MDHEN, CDR2 SYDVKM. The CDR3 runs 15 residues. Trimming removed 3 bases from V and 1 base from J, with 12 bases in between. CDR3 nucleotide sequence: TGTGCCAGCAGTTTTTCGAAGAATTTTAACTATGGCTACACCTTC. Protein product: CASSFSKNFNYGYTF.

This clone was counted between two and nine times. The chain combines TRBV6-5 with TRBJ1-6, with D possibly matching TRBD1 (6 bases). The CDR3 has 13 residues. Germline assignment: CDR1 MNHEY and CDR2 SVGAGI. With 11 bases removed from V and 8 bases from J, the gap between germline ends came to 16 bases. CDR3 DNA sequence: TGTGCCGGGAACCCAGGGGTACATTCACCCCTCCACTTT. This codes for CAGNPGVHSPLHF.

This clone was seen only a few times. This chain uses TRBV6-6 with TRBJ2-7; TRBD1 matches at 10 bases. CDR3 length: 13 residues. The V segment lost 2 bases and the J segment 11 bases; nucleotides outside the gene matches: 6. Germline V gene data show CDR1 as MNHNY and CDR2 as SVGAGI (reference sequence). The CDR3 region has the DNA TGTGCCAGCAGTTACCAGGACAGGGGGAACGAGTACTTC. It translates to CASSYQDRGNEYF.

This clone was observed a few times. The rearrangement links TRBV2 to TRBJ2-1; 13 bases agree with TRBD2. Germline values: CDR1 SNHLY, CDR2 FYNNEI. Trimming at V came to 6 bases and at J to 8 bases, leaving 4 bases not matched to a gene. CDR3 size: 14 residues. The CDR3 bases are TGTGCCAGCAGCCTCGGACTAGCGGGGGATGAGCAGTTCTTC. Protein sequence: CASSLGLAGDEQFF.

In its sample, this clone was seen many times. The V and J genes are TRBV2 and TRBJ1-6, with TRBD1 matching 7 bases. The CDR3 totals 15 residues. V gave up 7 bases and J gave up 0 bases; unmatched junction bases: 3. Per the germline V gene, CDR1 is SNHLY and CDR2 is FYNNEI. The CDR3 reads CASTPGGSYNSPLHF. CDR3 sequence (DNA): TGTGCCAGCACCCCAGGGGGCTCCTATAATTCACCCCTCCACTTT.

This clone was seen more than once but under ten times. The chain joins TRBV6-5 to TRBJ1-2; 8 positions match TRBD1. Unmatched junction bases numbered 6, after V lost 5 bases and J lost 4 bases. Germline V gives CDR1 MNHEY, CDR2 SVGAGI. This CDR3 has 14 residues. The CDR3 is CASSVQGDLYGYTF. CDR3 in DNA: TGTGCCAGCAGTGTACAGGGGGATCTCTATGGCTACACCTTC.

Turning to this clone: The sample contains more than one DNA sequence encoding this CDR3. The chain employs TRBV7-2 and TRBJ1-2, with TRBD1 as a possible D gene (5 bases). Germline V gene sequence: CDR1 SGHTA, CDR2 FQGNSA. Trimming shortened V by 5 bases and J by 5 bases, and 9 bases separated the two germline ends. This CDR3 spans 12 amino acids. This CDR3 is CASSPRGYGYTF. The CDR3 DNA follows: TGTGCCAGCAGCCCGCGGGGGTATGGCTACACCTTC.

Worth noting for this clone: The same CDR3 also results from other DNA sequences found in this sample. This chain uses TRBV5-4 with TRBJ2-7; no clear D. This CDR3 contains 14 residues. Germline CDR1 and CDR2: SGHNT and YYREEE (reference sequence). V was shortened by 0 bases and J by 0 bases, with 7 bases between the two germline ends. This chain's CDR3 is CASSLDSSSYEQYF. The CDR3 DNA follows: TGTGCCAGCAGCTTGGATTCTTCCTCCTACGAGCAGTACTTC.

The V gene is TRBV27, the J gene TRBJ2-7, with D perhaps TRBD1 (5 bases). V was shortened by 4 bases and J by 4 bases, with 14 bases between the two germline ends. The CDR3 contains 14 residues. CDR1 and CDR2 (germline): MNHEY, SMNVEV (reference sequence). The CDR3 region is CASSYQGSFYEQYF. For the CDR3, the DNA is TGTGCCAGCAGTTATCAGGGATCTTTTTACGAGCAGTACTTC.